This is a list of T cell receptor beta chains from one sample in a study of blood T cell repertoires in COVID-19. Assay: immunoSEQ multiplex PCR; the TCRdb copy retains only in-frame clones and omits some. The sample lists 130,000 to 150,000 clones; less than 90% were seen once. Specimen: PBMCs or T cells enriched from blood (not recorded which). The receptors were sampled from a woman aged 50 to 60 who had been exposed to COVID-19. The CDR3 runs from the conserved cysteine through the conserved F or W. Each record gives: D gene, clone size, J gene, V gene, CDR3 protein, CDR3 DNA. A D gene is named only where the DNA matches it firmly. Size values are once, few and many counts, or a class for expanded clones, and some rows have none.

D gene: NA; clone size: NA; J gene: TRBJ1-5; V gene: TRBV6-5; CDR3 protein: CASRDSYSNQPQHF; CDR3 DNA: TGTGCCAGCAGAGATAGTTATAGCAATCAGCCCCAGCATTTT
D gene: TRBD2; clone size: NA; J gene: TRBJ2-1; V gene: TRBV5-1; CDR3 protein: CASSLSLADNEQFF; CDR3 DNA: TGCGCCAGCAGCTTGAGTCTAGCGGACAATGAGCAGTTCTTC
D gene: TRBD1; clone size: NA; J gene: TRBJ1-2; V gene: TRBV19; CDR3 protein: CASSGTGLHGYTF; CDR3 DNA: TGTGCCAGCTCCGGGACAGGCCTCCATGGCTACACCTTC
D gene: NA; clone size: NA; J gene: TRBJ2-3; V gene: TRBV10-3; CDR3 protein: CAISEGWQGKTDTQYF; CDR3 DNA: TGTGCCATCAGTGAGGGTTGGCAGGGGAAGACAGATACGCAGTATTTT
D gene: NA; clone size: NA; J gene: TRBJ1-5; V gene: TRBV28; CDR3 protein: CASSLGGFSNQPQHF; CDR3 DNA: TGTGCCAGCAGCCTTGGGGGCTTTAGCAATCAGCCCCAGCATTTT
D gene: NA; clone size: once; J gene: TRBJ1-2; V gene: TRBV19; CDR3 protein: CASSPWDTTNYGYTF; CDR3 DNA: TGTGCCAGTAGTCCCTGGGACACTACTAACTATGGCTACACCTTC
D gene: TRBD1; clone size: NA; J gene: TRBJ2-5; V gene: TRBV5-6; CDR3 protein: CASFQTGGTTETQYF; CDR3 DNA: TGTGCCAGCTTTCAGACAGGGGGGACTACGGAGACCCAGTACTTC
D gene: NA; clone size: NA; J gene: TRBJ2-3; V gene: TRBV7-3; CDR3 protein: CASSPERYTDTQYF; CDR3 DNA: TGTGCCAGCAGCCCTGAGCGGTACACAGATACGCAGTATTTT
D gene: NA; clone size: NA; J gene: TRBJ1-5; V gene: TRBV6-2/TRBV6-3; CDR3 protein: CASSYTRTVHQPQHF; CDR3 DNA: TGTGCCAGCAGTTATACCCGGACAGTGCATCAGCCCCAGCATTTT
D gene: TRBD1; clone size: NA; J gene: TRBJ1-3; V gene: TRBV2; CDR3 protein: CASSGDRAGNTIYF; CDR3 DNA: TGTGCCAGCAGCGGGGACAGGGCTGGAAACACCATATATTTT
D gene: TRBD1; clone size: NA; J gene: TRBJ1-1; V gene: TRBV3-1/TRBV3-2; CDR3 protein: CASSPTGAHEAFF; CDR3 DNA: TGTGCCAGCAGCCCAACAGGGGCCCATGAAGCTTTCTTT
D gene: TRBD1; clone size: NA; J gene: TRBJ1-3; V gene: TRBV7-2; CDR3 protein: CASSLEGQGVSGNTIYF; CDR3 DNA: TGTGCCAGCAGCTTAGAGGGTCAGGGGGTCTCTGGAAACACCATATATTTT
D gene: NA; clone size: NA; J gene: TRBJ2-1; V gene: TRBV5-4; CDR3 protein: CASSSGGLSNEQFF; CDR3 DNA: TGTGCCAGCAGCTCCGGGGGACTGTCGAATGAGCAGTTCTTC
D gene: TRBD1; clone size: NA; J gene: TRBJ1-5; V gene: TRBV3-1/TRBV3-2; CDR3 protein: CASSLGTVPNQPQHF; CDR3 DNA: TGTGCCAGCAGCCTGGGGACAGTACCCAATCAGCCCCAGCATTTT
D gene: TRBD1; clone size: NA; J gene: TRBJ1-2; V gene: TRBV6-5; CDR3 protein: CASSTTGGVNYGYTF; CDR3 DNA: TGTGCCAGCTCGACGACAGGGGGCGTTAACTATGGCTACACCTTC
D gene: NA; clone size: NA; J gene: TRBJ2-7; V gene: TRBV9; CDR3 protein: CASSPLQGGSSYEQYF; CDR3 DNA: TGTGCCAGCAGCCCACTACAGGGGGGGAGCTCCTACGAGCAGTACTTC
D gene: NA; clone size: NA; J gene: TRBJ1-1; V gene: TRBV7-9; CDR3 protein: CASRGLGGAEAFF; CDR3 DNA: TGTGCCAGCAGGGGTCTAGGGGGAGCTGAAGCTTTCTTT
D gene: NA; clone size: NA; J gene: TRBJ1-2; V gene: TRBV6-2/TRBV6-3; CDR3 protein: CASSWKTGSYGYTF; CDR3 DNA: TGTGCCAGCAGTTGGAAAACAGGGAGCTATGGCTACACCTTC
D gene: NA; clone size: NA; J gene: TRBJ2-7; V gene: TRBV5-1; CDR3 protein: CASSPPRDSYEQYF; CDR3 DNA: TGCGCCAGCAGCCCCCCGCGGGACAGCTACGAGCAGTACTTC
D gene: NA; clone size: NA; J gene: TRBJ2-2; V gene: TRBV6-2/TRBV6-3; CDR3 protein: CASSYVRGTGELFF; CDR3 DNA: TGTGCCAGCAGTTACGTAAGGGGGACCGGGGAGCTGTTTTTT
D gene: TRBD1; clone size: NA; J gene: TRBJ1-2; V gene: TRBV18; CDR3 protein: CASSPLPRPRTGTFDGYTF; CDR3 DNA: TGTGCCAGCTCACCGCTCCCCCGACCTCGGACAGGGACGTTCGATGGCTACACCTTC
D gene: TRBD2; clone size: NA; J gene: TRBJ2-7; V gene: TRBV7-2; CDR3 protein: CASSSRPSSGSLSYEQYF; CDR3 DNA: TGTGCCAGCAGCTCCCGACCTTCTAGCGGGAGCCTCTCCTACGAGCAGTACTTC
D gene: NA; clone size: NA; J gene: TRBJ2-1; V gene: TRBV5-6; CDR3 protein: CASSLGIRGDNEQFF; CDR3 DNA: TGTGCCAGCAGCTTGGGGATACGAGGAGACAATGAGCAGTTCTTC
D gene: TRBD2; clone size: NA; J gene: TRBJ2-3; V gene: TRBV5-1; CDR3 protein: CASSPQREVLYTQYF; CDR3 DNA: TGCGCCAGCAGCCCGCAGCGGGAGGTTCTTTATACGCAGTATTTT
D gene: TRBD2; clone size: NA; J gene: TRBJ2-1; V gene: TRBV10-3; CDR3 protein: CATGPGGSGDEQFF; CDR3 DNA: TGTGCCACGGGACCGGGAGGTTCCGGGGATGAGCAGTTCTTC